Listed below are T cell receptor beta chains from one sample, sequenced in a study of cytomegalovirus exposure and HLA in healthy donors. Repertoires were generated with immunoSEQ multiplex PCR, while TCRdb's copy carries only in-frame clones and drops some. The sample holds about 160,000 clones, around 80% seen once. Sequenced: PBMCs. These receptor sequences come from a man in his forties or fifties in good health and CMV-seronegative. Both conserved end residues are part of each CDR3. D genes are given only for firm matches. A row's size may be missing; if present it is once, few, many or a size class.

CDR3nt	CDR3aa	v_gene	j_gene	abundance	len	d_gene
TGCAGCGTTGAAGACAGGTCCCCTCCAGATACGCAGTATTTT	CSVEDRSPPDTQYF	TRBV29-1	TRBJ2-3	few	14	NA
TGTGCCAGCAGCCAGGGGCAGCCCTATGGCTACACCTTC	CASSQGQPYGYTF	TRBV5-4	TRBJ1-2	NA	13	NA
TGTGCCAGCAGCCGTACAGGGGCAGAGACCCAGTACTTC	CASSRTGAETQYF	TRBV11-2	TRBJ2-5	NA	13	TRBD1
TGTGCCAGCAGTCCCCCCCGCGGCTCTGGGGCCAACGTCCTGACTTTC	CASSPPRGSGANVLTF	TRBV28	TRBJ2-6	NA	16	NA
TGCGCCAGCAGCGAGGGACAGGGAACTGAAGCTTTCTTT	CASSEGQGTEAFF	TRBV5-1	TRBJ1-1	NA	13	TRBD1
TGTGCCACCAGCAGAGATTTGGCTAGTAGCTCCTACAATGAGCAGTTCTTC	CATSRDLASSSYNEQFF	TRBV15	TRBJ2-1	NA	17	NA
TGTGCCAGCAGTCACCTCCTCGGACAGGACGACTACGAGCAGTACTTC	CASSHLLGQDDYEQYF	TRBV28	TRBJ2-7	NA	16	TRBD1
TGTGCCAGCAGCTTCCAGAAAGAGACCCAGTACTTC	CASSFQKETQYF	TRBV6-6	TRBJ2-5	NA	12	NA
TGTGCCAGCAGTTCCTGGACAGGCTATAAGGGGCCCCAGCATTTT	CASSSWTGYKGPQHF	TRBV27	TRBJ1-5	few	15	TRBD1
TGCGCCAGCAGTCATCAAGAGGGTGGTGGCTACACCTTC	CASSHQEGGGYTF	TRBV23-1	TRBJ1-2	NA	13	NA
TGTGCCAGTAGTACCCGAGGACAGATGAACACTGAAGCTTTCTTT	CASSTRGQMNTEAFF	TRBV19	TRBJ1-1	once	15	NA
TGTGCCAGCAGTGTTGCGGGGGCAGGGAACACCGGGGAGCTGTTTTTT	CASSVAGAGNTGELFF	TRBV7-3	TRBJ2-2	NA	16	NA
TGTGCCAGCAGCGTGGGAGGCACCGGGGAGCTGTTTTTT	CASSVGGTGELFF	TRBV7-3	TRBJ2-2	NA	13	NA
TGTGCCAGCAGTAACCTTTCGGGACAGGACTACGAGCAGTACTTC	CASSNLSGQDYEQYF	TRBV27	TRBJ2-7	NA	15	TRBD1
TGTGCCAGCAGCCCCCCTAGCGGAACCCCCTACGAGCAGTACTTC	CASSPPSGTPYEQYF	TRBV9	TRBJ2-7	NA	15	TRBD2
TGTGCCAGTAGAGCGAACGCCGGCTACACCTTC	CASRANAGYTF	TRBV19	TRBJ1-2	NA	11	NA
TGTGCCAGCAAGGGAGGGGGAGTCCCCCGGGAGACCCAGTACTTC	CASKGGGVPRETQYF	TRBV2	TRBJ2-5	NA	15	NA
TGTGCCAGCAGTTACTCTAGGAGCTCCTATAATTCACCCCTCCACTTT	CASSYSRSSYNSPLHF	TRBV6-5	TRBJ1-6	NA	16	NA
TGTGCCAGCAGCTTAACCGGGACAGAGACCTACGAGCAGTACTTC	CASSLTGTETYEQYF	TRBV7-3	TRBJ2-7	NA	15	TRBD1
TGTGCCAGCAGCTTATGGTCCGTCACTTCGTCCGGTGGTGAGCAGTTCTTC	CASSLWSVTSSGGEQFF	TRBV11-2	TRBJ2-1	NA	17	NA
TGTGCCAGCAGTATAGACAGAACTCTTAACTATGGCTACACCTTC	CASSIDRTLNYGYTF	TRBV6-6	TRBJ1-2	NA	15	NA
TGTGCCAGCAGTGAATCGGGCGGGACAGGCCCTGCTGGAAACACCATATATTTT	CASSESGGTGPAGNTIYF	TRBV6-1	TRBJ1-3	NA	18	TRBD1
TGTGCCAGCAGCGTAGCCGGGAACGAGCAGTACTTC	CASSVAGNEQYF	TRBV9	TRBJ2-7	NA	12	NA
TGCAGCGCCTCTTTTGACAGGTTTAGTAAGGACACCATATATTTT	CSASFDRFSKDTIYF	TRBV29-1	TRBJ1-3	NA	15	NA
TGTGCCAGCAGCGTAGATGACTTCCCGAGGGATGGCTACACCTTC	CASSVDDFPRDGYTF	TRBV9	TRBJ1-2	few	15	NA
TGTGCCAGCAGCAGCGGACAGGGAGAGATTGAAGCTTTCTTT	CASSSGQGEIEAFF	TRBV7-9	TRBJ1-1	NA	14	TRBD1
TGCGCCAGCAGCTTTCAGGGGGATCCCGCGAACACCGGGGAGCTGTTTTTT	CASSFQGDPANTGELFF	TRBV5-1	TRBJ2-2	few	17	TRBD1
TGTGCCAGCAGTTTCCAGGTCCAGAGTCAGCAGTTCTTC	CASSFQVQSQQFF	TRBV7-9	TRBJ2-1	few	13	NA
TGTGCCAGCAGCTTGGTCAGGGGGAACACTGAAGCTTTCTTT	CASSLVRGNTEAFF	TRBV7-9	TRBJ1-1	NA	14	NA
TGTGCCAGCAGCCCACAGGGGGCCTCTAGAAACACCATATATTTT	CASSPQGASRNTIYF	TRBV7-8	TRBJ1-3	NA	15	TRBD1
TGTGCCATCAGTGAGAGTCAGGGGACCTATGGCTACACCTTC	CAISESQGTYGYTF	TRBV10-3	TRBJ1-2	NA	14	NA
TGTGCCAGCAGTTACCCCGGGTCTTCTTCACCCCTCCACTTT	CASSYPGSSSPLHF	TRBV6-5	TRBJ1-6	NA	14	NA
TGTGCCAGCAGCAGACCAAACAGGGGCCCTTCCTACGAGCAGTACTTC	CASSRPNRGPSYEQYF	TRBV7-3	TRBJ2-7	NA	16	TRBD1
TGTGCCAGCCACATAGCGGGGGGGGCAAGGGACGGGGAGCTGTTTTTT	CASHIAGGARDGELFF	TRBV27	TRBJ2-2	NA	16	TRBD2
TGCGCCAGCAGCTTGGCGGCGACTAGCGGGAGTTTCGAGCAGTACTTC	CASSLAATSGSFEQYF	TRBV5-1	TRBJ2-7	NA	16	TRBD2
TGTGCCAGCAGGAGAGGGGGCAAGTCGAACACCGGGGAGCTGTTTTTT	CASRRGGKSNTGELFF	TRBV27	TRBJ2-2	NA	16	TRBD1
TGTGCCAGCTCACCCCCCGGCGGTTCCTACGAGCAGTACTTC	CASSPPGGSYEQYF	TRBV18	TRBJ2-7	NA	14	NA
TGCAGCGGTGGGACTAGCGGGAGCACAGATACGCAGTATTTT	CSGGTSGSTDTQYF	TRBV29-1	TRBJ2-3	few	14	TRBD2
TGTGCCAGCAGCCGGGGGGGACGGAATGAAAAACTGTTTTTT	CASSRGGRNEKLFF	TRBV5-4	TRBJ1-4	NA	14	NA
TGTGCCAGCAAGGTGTCTAGCGGTTACAATGAGCAGTTCTTC	CASKVSSGYNEQFF	TRBV7-2	TRBJ2-1	NA	14	TRBD2
TGTGCCAGCAGCCGACAGGGGGCGCCCACTGAAGCTTTCTTT	CASSRQGAPTEAFF	TRBV9	TRBJ1-1	NA	14	TRBD1
TGTGCCAGCTCGGTAACTAGCGGGAGGACAGATACGCAGTATTTT	CASSVTSGRTDTQYF	TRBV18	TRBJ2-3	few	15	TRBD2
TGTGCCAGCAGTCGGGACAGGGCCCCTCAGCCCCAGCATTTT	CASSRDRAPQPQHF	TRBV7-8	TRBJ1-5	NA	14	TRBD1